This T cell receptor beta chain was captured by sequencing in a study of CD8 T cells in ankylosing spondylitis. As the method for making TCR beta libraries, quantitative 5'-RACE with molecular barcodes was used. Each CDR3 protein is one row after TCRdb ran MiXCR on the 5' RACE reads. The sample records roughly 38,000 distinct CDR3 sequences, approximately 15% being singletons. Study-wide results and caveats: What appeared characteristic of ankylosing spondylitis blood was a TCR beta motif of eight highly homologous variants. Reports say disease-linked clones showed up significantly more in matched ankylosing spondylitis synovial fluid.

The CDR3 runs to 14 residues. With 4 bases removed from V and 8 bases from J, the gap between germline ends came to 16 bases. Germline CDR1 SGHRS, CDR2 YFSETQ. This clonotype was detected a few times. Antigen specificity is unknown. The chain joins TRBV5-1 to TRBJ2-1; no firm D call. Sequencing input: blood. This receptor was obtained from a male donor with ankylosing spondylitis or in good health (not recorded which). The chain's CDR3 is CASSDPGRVDEQFF. CDR3 in DNA: TGCGCCAGCAGCGACCCAGGTAGGGTCGATGAGCAGTTCTTC.